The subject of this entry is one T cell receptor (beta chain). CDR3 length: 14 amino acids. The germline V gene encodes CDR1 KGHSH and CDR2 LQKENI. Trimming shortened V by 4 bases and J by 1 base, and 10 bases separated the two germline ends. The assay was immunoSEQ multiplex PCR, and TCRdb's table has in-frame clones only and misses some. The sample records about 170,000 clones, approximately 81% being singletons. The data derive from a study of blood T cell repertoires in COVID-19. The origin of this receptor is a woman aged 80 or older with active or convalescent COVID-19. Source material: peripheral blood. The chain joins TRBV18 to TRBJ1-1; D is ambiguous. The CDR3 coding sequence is TGTGCCAGCTCACTAAGCACAGAGAACACTGAAGCTTTCTTT. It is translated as CASSLSTENTEAFF.